Included here is one T cell receptor beta chain sequence, with context. Its cognate antigen is unknown. This record belongs to a study of T cell responses to AZD1222 COVID-19 vaccine. Study at large: The study pooled second doses at about 4 or about 12 weeks.

Only in-frame clones appear in the TCRdb table, and some are missing; sequencing was by immunoSEQ multiplex PCR. The sample carries some 180,000 clones, roughly 89% recorded once. Study-wide points: Scientists sampled the repertoires only once the peak T cell response had passed. Dominant at 160-218 and 743-854, vaccine-associated CD4 TCRs also spanned spike. Possibly, clonal diversity was underestimated; donors were largely white British and included more females.

The CDR3 length is 14 residues. Per the germline V gene, CDR1 is SGHNT and CDR2 is YYREEE (reference sequence). Trimming took off 3 bases at V and 6 bases at J, with 13 bases between the two ends. This material consisted of peripheral blood, taken on day 0 of AZD1222 vaccination. The V call is TRBV5-4, the J call TRBJ2-1; D possibly corresponds to TRBD2 (6 bases). The receptor comes from an adult in good health. CDR3 residues: CASSSGLRGNEQFF. For the CDR3, the DNA is TGTGCCAGCAGCTCCGGACTAAGAGGCAATGAGCAGTTCTTC. Drawing the rest from reference TRBV5-4 and TRBJ2-1, the complete variable domain is ETGVTQSPTHLIKTRGQQVTLRCSSQSGHNTVSWYQQALGQGPQFIFQYYREEENGRGNFPPRFSGLQFPNYSSELNVNALELDDSALYLCASSSGLRGNEQFFGPGTRLTVL.